A selection of T cell receptor beta chains follows, all from one sample in a study of T cell repertoires in cytomegalovirus infection. TCRdb re-analysed the reads in MiXCR, keeping a single row per CDR3 protein. The profile shows about 130,000 distinct CDR3 sequences, roughly 9% of them singletons. The material sequenced was PBMCs. These receptors came from a human donor in good health (CMV status not recorded). Some clones in this sample may be carry-over from other donors' samples. The CDR3 runs from the conserved cysteine through the conserved F or W.

TRBV5-1	TRBJ2-2	CASSLDMRVAGELFF
TRBV29-1	TRBJ1-1	CSVARIRGAEAFF
TRBV7-9	TRBJ1-4	CASSLYAGQGSSNEKLFF
TRBV7-9	TRBJ2-7	CASSLVRGEQYF
TRBV7-9	TRBJ1-2	CASSATGSNYGYTF
TRBV28	TRBJ1-5	CASSLSGTRRPQHF
TRBV5-1	TRBJ1-4	CASSLNGQGFEKLFF
TRBV6-1	TRBJ1-5	CASSLMFQGSQPQHF
TRBV5-4	TRBJ2-3	CASSRTDTQYF
TRBV20-1	TRBJ1-4	CSASGRGAPLNEKLFF
TRBV20-1	TRBJ2-2	CSARQGVTGELFF
TRBV28	TRBJ2-7	CASSPLGRGAYEQYF
TRBV3-1	TRBJ1-1	CASSLQWGNTEAFF
TRBV25-1	TRBJ1-1	CASSESGGRNTEAFF
TRBV5-1	TRBJ2-3	CASREQRGATDTQYF
TRBV7-8	TRBJ1-2	CASSLDGTRNYGYTF
TRBV19	TRBJ1-1	CASSSTGEKAFF
TRBV5-4	TRBJ1-1	CASSLDPGGNTEAFF
TRBV7-2	TRBJ1-1	CASSTKGNTEAFF
TRBV6-6	TRBJ2-7	CASSRGLGVYEQYF
TRBV2	TRBJ1-3	CASSRTGGRSGNTIYF
TRBV7-3	TRBJ2-1	CASSPASAAGRNEQFF
TRBV24-1	TRBJ2-5	CATSDPVDNQETQYF
TRBV2	TRBJ1-4	CASSYGSEKLFF
TRBV20-1	TRBJ2-1	CSAREQGNTLLHEQFF
TRBV20-1	TRBJ2-1	CSAIQLAGGLNEQFF
TRBV4-1	TRBJ1-2	CASSEQVDYGYTF